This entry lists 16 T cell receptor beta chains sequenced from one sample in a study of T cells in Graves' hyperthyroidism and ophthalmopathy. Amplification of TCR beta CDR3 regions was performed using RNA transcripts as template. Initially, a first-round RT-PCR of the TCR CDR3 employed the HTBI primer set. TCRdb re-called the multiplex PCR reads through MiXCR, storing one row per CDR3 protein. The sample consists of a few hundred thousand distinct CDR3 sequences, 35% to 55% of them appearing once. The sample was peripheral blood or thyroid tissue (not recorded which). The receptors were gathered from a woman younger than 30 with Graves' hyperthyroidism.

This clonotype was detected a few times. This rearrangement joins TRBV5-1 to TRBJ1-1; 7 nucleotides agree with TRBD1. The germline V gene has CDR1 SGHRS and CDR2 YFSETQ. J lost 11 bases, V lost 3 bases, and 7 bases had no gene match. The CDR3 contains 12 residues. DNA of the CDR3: TGCGCCAGCAGCTGGGAAAAGGACAGGGCTTTCTTT. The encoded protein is CASSWEKDRAFF.

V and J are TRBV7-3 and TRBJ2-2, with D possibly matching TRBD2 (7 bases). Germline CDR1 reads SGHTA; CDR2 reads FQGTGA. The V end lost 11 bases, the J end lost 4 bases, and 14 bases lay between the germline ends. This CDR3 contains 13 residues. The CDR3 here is CAGGGRVTGELFF. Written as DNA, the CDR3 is TGTGCCGGGGGGGGGCGGGTCACCGGGGAGCTGTTTTTT.

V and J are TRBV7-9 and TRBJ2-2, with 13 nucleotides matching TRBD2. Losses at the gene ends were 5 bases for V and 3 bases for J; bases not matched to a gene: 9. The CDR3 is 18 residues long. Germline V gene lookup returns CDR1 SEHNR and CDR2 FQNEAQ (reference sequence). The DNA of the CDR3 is TGTGCCAGCAGCCGCGGGACTAGCGGGAAGGCGGACACCGGGGAGCTGTTTTTT. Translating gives CASSRGTSGKADTGELFF.

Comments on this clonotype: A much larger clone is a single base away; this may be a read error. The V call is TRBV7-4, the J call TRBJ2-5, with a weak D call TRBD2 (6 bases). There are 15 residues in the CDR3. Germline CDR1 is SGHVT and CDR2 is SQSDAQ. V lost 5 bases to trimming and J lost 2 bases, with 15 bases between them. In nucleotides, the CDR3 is TGTGCCAGCAGCGGGACTTCCAGCCAGCAAGAGACCCAGTACTTC. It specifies CASSGTSSQQETQYF. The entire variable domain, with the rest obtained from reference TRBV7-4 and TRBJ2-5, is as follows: GAGVSQSPRYKVAKRGRDVALRCDSISGHVTLYWYRQTLGQGSEVLTYSQSDAQRDKSGRPSGRFSAERPERSVSTLKIQRTEQGDSAVYLCASSGTSSQQETQYFGPGTRLLVL.

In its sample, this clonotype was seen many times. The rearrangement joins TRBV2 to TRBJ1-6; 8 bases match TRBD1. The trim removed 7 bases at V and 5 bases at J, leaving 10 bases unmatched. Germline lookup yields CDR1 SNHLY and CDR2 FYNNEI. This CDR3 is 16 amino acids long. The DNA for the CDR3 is TGTGCCAGCACCATCGGACAGGGAACGAATAATTCACCCCTCCACTTT. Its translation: CASTIGQGTNNSPLHF.

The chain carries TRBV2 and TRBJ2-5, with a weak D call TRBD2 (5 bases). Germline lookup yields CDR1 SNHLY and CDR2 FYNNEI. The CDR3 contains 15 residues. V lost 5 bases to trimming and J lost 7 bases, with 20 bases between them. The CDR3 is CASSLAHEEWGTQYF. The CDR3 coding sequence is TGTGCCAGCAGTTTAGCGCATGAAGAGTGGGGGACCCAGTACTTC.

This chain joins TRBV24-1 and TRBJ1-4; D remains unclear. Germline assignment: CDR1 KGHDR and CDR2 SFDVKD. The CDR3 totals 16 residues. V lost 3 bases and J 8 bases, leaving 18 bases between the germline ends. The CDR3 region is CATSDLRTSSQEKLFF. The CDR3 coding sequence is TGTGCCACCAGTGATCTCAGGACTTCCTCCCAAGAAAAACTGTTTTTT.

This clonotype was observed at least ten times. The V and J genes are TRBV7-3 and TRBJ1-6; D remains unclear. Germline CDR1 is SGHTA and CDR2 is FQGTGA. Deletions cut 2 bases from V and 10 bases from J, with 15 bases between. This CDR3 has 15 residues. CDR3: CASSLSGEIGSPLHF. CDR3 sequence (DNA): TGTGCCAGCAGCTTATCAGGAGAGATAGGATCACCCCTCCACTTT.

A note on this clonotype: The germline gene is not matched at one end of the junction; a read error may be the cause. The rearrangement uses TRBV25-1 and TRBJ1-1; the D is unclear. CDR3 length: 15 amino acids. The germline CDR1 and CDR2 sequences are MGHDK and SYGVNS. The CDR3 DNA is TGCGCCAGCAGCTTGAATCTTGATGACCTCACTGAAGCTTTCTTT. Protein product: CASSLNLDDLTEAFF.

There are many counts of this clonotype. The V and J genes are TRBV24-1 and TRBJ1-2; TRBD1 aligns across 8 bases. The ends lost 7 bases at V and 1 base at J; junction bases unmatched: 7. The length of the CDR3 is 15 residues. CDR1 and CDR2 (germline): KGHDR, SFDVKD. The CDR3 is CATSPGQGLNYGYTF. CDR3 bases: TGTGCCACCAGCCCTGGACAGGGACTTAACTATGGCTACACCTTC.

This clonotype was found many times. Here the CDR3 reads CATSRIGPGTGVNQPQHF. In DNA form, the CDR3 reads TGTGCCACCAGCAGGATAGGCCCAGGAACAGGGGTCAATCAGCCCCAGCATTTT. The V gene is TRBV15, the J gene TRBJ1-5; TRBD1 matches 7 bases. The CDR3 sequence is 18 residues long. V was pared by 3 bases and J by 3 bases, with 14 bases of the junction left unmatched. Per the germline V gene, CDR1 is LNHNV and CDR2 is YYDKDF (reference sequence).

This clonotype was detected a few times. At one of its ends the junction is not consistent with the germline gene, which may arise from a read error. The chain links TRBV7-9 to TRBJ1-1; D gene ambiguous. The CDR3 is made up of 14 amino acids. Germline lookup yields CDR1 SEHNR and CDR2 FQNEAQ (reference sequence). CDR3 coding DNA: TGTGCCAGCAGTTTAGCGCACGGGGTTGGTGAAGCTTTCTTT. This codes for CASSLAHGVGEAFF. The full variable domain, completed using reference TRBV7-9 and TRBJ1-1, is DTGVSQNPRHKITKRGQNVTFRCDPISEHNRLYWYRQTLGQGPEFLTYFQNEAQLEKSRLLSDRFSAERPKGSFSTLEIQRTEQGDSAMYLCASSLAHGVGEAFFGQGTRLTVV.

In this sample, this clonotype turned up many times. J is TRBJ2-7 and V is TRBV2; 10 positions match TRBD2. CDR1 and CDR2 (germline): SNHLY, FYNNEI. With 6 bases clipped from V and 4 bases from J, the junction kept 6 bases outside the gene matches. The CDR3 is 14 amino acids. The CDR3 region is CASSLSTSGYEQYF. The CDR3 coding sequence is TGTGCCAGCAGCTTATCGACTAGCGGGTACGAGCAGTACTTC.

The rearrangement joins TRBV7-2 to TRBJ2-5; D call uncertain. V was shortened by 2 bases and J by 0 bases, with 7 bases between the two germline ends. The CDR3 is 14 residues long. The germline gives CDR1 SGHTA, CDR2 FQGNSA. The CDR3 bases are TGTGCCAGCAGCTTACTGCGGAACCAAGAGACCCAGTACTTC. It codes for CASSLLRNQETQYF.

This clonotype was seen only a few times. CDR3 sequence (DNA): TGTGCCAGCAGCCCGGGACACCCCAATCAGCCCCAGCATTTT. This translates into CASSPGHPNQPQHF. The chain employs TRBV14 and TRBJ1-5, with D possibly being TRBD1 (6 bases). V lost 4 bases and J 3 bases, leaving 10 bases between the germline ends. Germline lookup yields CDR1 SGHDN and CDR2 FVKESK. This CDR3 is 14 amino acids long.

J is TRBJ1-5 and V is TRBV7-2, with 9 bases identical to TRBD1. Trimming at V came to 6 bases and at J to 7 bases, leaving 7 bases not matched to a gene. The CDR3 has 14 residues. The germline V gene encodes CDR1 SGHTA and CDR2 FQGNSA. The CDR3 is CASRTGTGKQPQHF. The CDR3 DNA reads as TGTGCCAGCAGGACCGGGACAGGGAAACAGCCCCAGCATTTT.